This TCR beta chain was profiled in a study of beta chain features in type 1 diabetes. Points from the study as a whole: The study found moderately but significantly shorter TCRB CDR3s in all four CD4+ subsets of Type 1 diabetes patients.

Regarding this clone: Its target is not known.

The V and J ends lost 5 bases and 4 bases respectively, with 9 bases between them. The germline gives CDR1 MDHEN, CDR2 SYDVKM. There are 12 residues in the CDR3. Each of the CD4+ naive, central memory, regulatory and stem cell-like memory populations was sorted via CD45RO/CCR7/CD25/CD127/CD95/CD27. Of the isolated RNA, all was reverse transcribed, and so the sequenced material was expressed TCRB transcripts. Assay: immunoSEQ multiplex PCR; the TCRdb copy retains only in-frame clones and omits some. This table has 95,000 to 150,000 clones, around 15% appearing once. Specimen: central memory CD4+ T cells from blood. This TCR was sampled from a man aged 30 to 39 with type 1 diabetes. The J gene is TRBJ2-7, the V gene TRBV28; possible D gene TRBD1, 6 bases. The CDR3 bases are TGTGCCAGCAGTGCCACAGGGTACGAGCAGTACTTC. Amino acids: CASSATGYEQYF.